Presented here are 23 T cell receptor beta chains from one specimen sequenced in a study of shared T cell receptors in the human thymus. The assay was immunoSEQ multiplex PCR, and TCRdb's table has in-frame clones only and misses some. The repertoire includes under 450,000 clones, just under 95% of them detected once, and 0.015% to 0.02% sits in the top ten. Material: thymocytes. These receptors all come from a human donor.

This rearrangement joins TRBV19 to TRBJ2-3; TRBD1 agrees at 8 bases. The CDR3 is 13 amino acids. V shed 10 bases and J 5 bases; nucleotides not matched to a gene: 8. CDR1 and CDR2 (germline): LNHDA, SQIVND (reference sequence). The CDR3 loop reads CATSLGQGDTQYF. The CDR3 DNA reads as TGTGCCACCTCTTTAGGACAGGGAGATACGCAGTATTTT. The variable domain in full, completed from reference TRBV19 and TRBJ2-3, reads DGGITQSPKYLFRKEGQNVTLSCEQNLNHDAMYWYRQDPGQGLRLIYYSQIVNDFQKGDIAEGYSVSREKKESFPLTVTSAQKNPTAFYLCATSLGQGDTQYFGPGTRLTVL.

This chain links TRBV7-9 with TRBJ2-1; possible D gene TRBD1, 6 bases. Trimming took 5 bases from V and 4 from J, leaving 24 bases between them. This CDR3 has 18 amino acids. Per germline, CDR1 SEHNR and CDR2 FQNEAQ (reference sequence). DNA of the CDR3: TGTGCCAGCAGCCCGAGGGTGGTCGCGACAGGAGATTACAATGAGCAGTTCTTC. Translating gives CASSPRVVATGDYNEQFF.

The rearrangement joins TRBV9 to TRBJ2-1, with 8 nucleotides matching TRBD2. This CDR3 is 18 amino acids long. Germline V CDR1 and CDR2: SGDLS, YYNGEE. V shed 3 bases, J shed 5 bases, and the junction held 16 bases outside the gene matches. The DNA of the CDR3 is TGTGCCAGCAGCGCACTCGGGGGTTTGACTAGCGTACACAATGAGCAGTTCTTC. Protein product: CASSALGGLTSVHNEQFF.

The CDR3 here is CASSSLDRAEAFF. The CDR3 bases are TGTGCCAGCAGCTCCCTTGACAGGGCTGAAGCTTTCTTT. The chain links TRBV11-2 to TRBJ1-1; 7 bases align to TRBD1. The CDR3 is made up of 13 amino acids. CDR1 is SGHAT and CDR2 is FQNNGV in the germline V gene. Germline trimming cut 4 bases from V and 6 bases from J; bases unmatched to any gene: 5.

The V call is TRBV5-8, the J call TRBJ2-5, with 13 nucleotides matching TRBD2. The V segment lost 2 bases and the J segment 4 bases; nucleotides outside the gene matches: 2. The CDR3 has 15 residues. Germline V gene sequence: CDR1 SGHTS, CDR2 YDEGEE. The CDR3 spells CASSFRLAGGETQYF. CDR3 coding DNA: TGTGCCAGCAGCTTCAGACTAGCGGGAGGAGAGACCCAGTACTTC.

The chain employs TRBV28 and TRBJ1-1, with D possibly matching TRBD1 (5 bases). Germline CDR1 MDHEN, CDR2 SYDVKM. Trimming pared 10 bases from V and 6 bases from J, leaving 15 bases between. CDR3 length: 12 residues. The CDR3 bases are TGTGCCACCCGACGCAGGGCCGCTGAAGCTTTCTTT. Encoded protein: CATRRRAAEAFF.

The chain links TRBV5-8 to TRBJ1-1; unclear D gene. This CDR3 is built from 12 residues. The germline V gene encodes CDR1 SGHTS and CDR2 YDEGEE. Trimming took 0 bases from V and 11 from J, leaving 11 bases between them. CDR3 in DNA: TGTGCCAGCAGCTTGGATGGCAGTTACGCTTTCTTT. Residues: CASSLDGSYAFF.

The rearrangement uses TRBV4-1 and TRBJ2-7; 7 bases match TRBD1. This CDR3 spans 19 amino acids. The junction had 19 bases not matched to a gene; V was cut back by 0 bases and J by 5 bases. CDR1 is MGHRA and CDR2 is YSYEKL in the germline V gene. The CDR3 region is CASSQDSFPRDSGGNEQYF. For the CDR3, the DNA is TGCGCCAGCAGCCAAGATTCTTTTCCCCGGGACAGTGGGGGCAACGAGCAGTACTTC.

The chain uses TRBV5-1 and TRBJ1-5; D is ambiguous. The CDR3 is made up of 16 amino acids. The ends were cut back, 4 bases at V and 4 bases at J, with 18 bases in the middle. Germline V gives CDR1 SGHRS, CDR2 YFSETQ. The CDR3 here is CASSPSGFRGNQPQHF. The CDR3 region has the DNA TGCGCCAGCAGCCCCTCGGGGTTCCGGGGAAATCAGCCCCAGCATTTT.

On this clone itself: The junction does not match germline at one end; this may be a read error. CDR3 in amino acids: CASSTPYSEQFF. The CDR3 DNA follows: TGTGCCAGTAGTACCCCCTACAGTGAGCAGTTCTTC. The genes are TRBV19 and TRBJ2-1; unclear D gene. The CDR3 contains 12 residues. Germline V lookup: CDR1 LNHDA, CDR2 SQIVND (reference sequence).

The J gene is TRBJ2-7, the V gene TRBV28; 8 nucleotides agree with TRBD1. This CDR3 has 12 amino acids. Germline CDR1 and CDR2: MDHEN and SYDVKM. Trimming cost V 9 bases and J 5 bases; bases outside gene matches: 6. CDR3 in DNA: TGTGCCAGTGGACAGGGCATGGACGAGCAGTACTTC. It translates to CASGQGMDEQYF.

This clone occurred once. The J gene is TRBJ2-1, the V gene TRBV7-3; D is undetermined. The CDR3 is made up of 17 amino acids. Germline V lookup: CDR1 SGHTA, CDR2 FQGTGA. The V and J ends lost 2 bases and 4 bases respectively, with 18 bases between them. The CDR3 loop is CASSLGYRAALYNEQFF. The CDR3 DNA is TGTGCCAGCAGCTTAGGGTATAGGGCAGCATTGTACAATGAGCAGTTCTTC.

The chain uses TRBV27 and TRBJ2-7; a possible D gene is TRBD1 (6 bases). The ends were cut back, 5 bases at V and 6 bases at J, with 14 bases in the middle. This CDR3 is built from 13 residues. CDR1 and CDR2 (germline): MNHEY, SMNVEV (reference sequence). CDR3 residues: CASSPRVGGEQYF. The CDR3 nucleotides are TGTGCCAGCAGTCCCCGGGTAGGGGGCGAGCAGTACTTC.

The chain recombines TRBV5-5 with TRBJ2-1; D unresolved. This CDR3 spans 14 amino acids. Germline V CDR1 and CDR2: SGHKS, YYEKEE (reference sequence). The germline V and J ends were trimmed by 0 bases and 4 bases, with 8 bases remaining between them. CDR3 region: CASSLARAYNEQFF. The CDR3 coding sequence is TGTGCCAGCAGCTTGGCAAGGGCGTACAATGAGCAGTTCTTC.

The rearrangement links TRBV28 to TRBJ2-3, with a possible D match to TRBD2 (6 bases). V was clipped by 4 bases and J by 6 bases, with 17 bases between them. The CDR3 has 15 amino acids. Germline V gene sequence: CDR1 MDHEN, CDR2 SYDVKM. CDR3 sequence: CASSSPDRESDTQYF. The DNA of the CDR3 is TGTGCCAGCAGTTCCCCGGACCGGGAGTCCGATACGCAGTATTTT.

The gene calls are TRBV14 and TRBJ2-7; 8 bases align to TRBD2. This CDR3 comprises 15 residues. The junction had 8 bases not matched to a gene; V was cut back by 3 bases and J by 4 bases. Germline V gene sequence: CDR1 SGHDN, CDR2 FVKESK. The DNA for the CDR3 is TGTGCCAGCAGCCATACAAGCGGGAGAAAATACGAGCAGTACTTC. It specifies CASSHTSGRKYEQYF. Complete variable domain (other parts from reference TRBV14 and TRBJ2-7): EAGVTQFPSHSVIEKGQTVTLRCDPISGHDNLYWYRRVMGKEIKFLLHFVKESKQDESGMPNNRFLAERTGGTYSTLKVQPAELEDSGVYFCASSHTSGRKYEQYFGPGTRLTVT.

Regarding this clone: The junction departs from germline at one end; a sequencing error may be responsible. The V call is TRBV7-4, the J call TRBJ2-7; D is unresolved. In germline, CDR1 is SGHVT, CDR2 SQSDAQ. The CDR3 sequence is 8 residues long. The DNA for the CDR3 is TGTGCCAGCAGCCAAGTTCACTTC. It translates to CASSQVHF.

The V call is TRBV6-1, the J call TRBJ2-3; 11 positions match TRBD2. Trimming at V came to 9 bases and at J to 4 bases, leaving 6 bases not matched to a gene. The CDR3 has 14 amino acids. The germline CDR1 and CDR2 sequences are MNHNS and SASEGT. The CDR3 region is CASRLAGCSDTQYF. CDR3 DNA sequence: TGTGCCAGTAGACTAGCGGGATGCTCAGATACGCAGTATTTT.

In DNA, the CDR3 is TGTGCCAGCAGTGAAGTAGCGGGAGGGCGTCTCACAGATACGCAGTATTTT. Its translation: CASSEVAGGRLTDTQYF. This chain uses TRBV2 with TRBJ2-3; TRBD2 matches at 11 bases. This CDR3 has 17 residues. Germline V lookup: CDR1 SNHLY, CDR2 FYNNEI. V was clipped by 1 base and J by 2 bases; unmatched bases: 5.

CDR3 bases: TGCGCCAGCAGCCAAGCGGGACAGGGAAATGACAATGAGCAGTTCTTC. It encodes CASSQAGQGNDNEQFF. The gene calls are TRBV4-3 and TRBJ2-1, with TRBD1 matching over 9 bases. Losses at the gene ends were 1 base for V and 5 bases for J; bases not matched to a gene: 6. The CDR3 is 16 residues long. Germline V gene data show CDR1 as LGHNA and CDR2 as YSLEER.

The rearrangement links TRBV6-4 to TRBJ2-2, with 12 bases aligning to TRBD2. The CDR3 is 18 amino acids. Unmatched junction bases numbered 3, after V lost 1 base and J lost 0 bases. Per the germline V gene, CDR1 is MRHNA and CDR2 is SNTAGT. This chain's CDR3 is CASSDLGLAGPNTGELFF. In DNA, the CDR3 is TGTGCCAGCAGTGACTTGGGACTAGCGGGCCCGAACACCGGGGAGCTGTTTTTT.

This chain links TRBV7-2 with TRBJ2-1; TRBD2 matches at 13 bases. The junction had 10 bases not matched to a gene; V was cut back by 1 base and J by 4 bases. CDR3 length: 19 residues. Germline CDR1 reads SGHTA; CDR2 reads FQGNSA. DNA of the CDR3: TGTGCCAGCAGCTTAGTAGGACAGGGGACTAGCGGGGTTTACAATGAGCAGTTCTTC. Protein product: CASSLVGQGTSGVYNEQFF.

This chain connects TRBV27 to TRBJ2-1; D remains ambiguous. Trimming shortened V by 8 bases and J by 5 bases, and 25 bases separated the two germline ends. Germline assignment: CDR1 MNHEY and CDR2 SMNVEV (reference sequence). The CDR3 runs 17 residues. Here the CDR3 DNA reads TGTGCCAGCTATCCTTCATCGCCAGACCGACCTAACAATGAGCAGTTCTTC. Its translation is CASYPSSPDRPNNEQFF.